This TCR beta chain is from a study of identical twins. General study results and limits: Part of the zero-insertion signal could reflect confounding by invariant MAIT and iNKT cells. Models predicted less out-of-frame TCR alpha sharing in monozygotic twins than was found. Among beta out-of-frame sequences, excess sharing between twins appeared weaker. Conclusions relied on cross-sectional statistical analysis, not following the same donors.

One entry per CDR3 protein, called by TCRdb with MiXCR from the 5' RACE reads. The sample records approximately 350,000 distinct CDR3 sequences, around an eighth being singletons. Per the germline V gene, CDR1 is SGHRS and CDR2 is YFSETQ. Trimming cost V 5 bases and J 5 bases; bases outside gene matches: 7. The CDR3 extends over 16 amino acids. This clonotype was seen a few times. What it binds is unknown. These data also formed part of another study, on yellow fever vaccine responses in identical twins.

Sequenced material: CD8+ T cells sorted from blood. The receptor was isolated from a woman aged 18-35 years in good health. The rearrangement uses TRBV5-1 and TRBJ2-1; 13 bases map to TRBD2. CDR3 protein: CASSRTSGSSHNEQFF. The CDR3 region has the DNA TGCGCCAGCAGTCGGACTAGCGGGAGCTCGCACAATGAGCAGTTCTTC.